This TCR beta chain was identified during a study of shared clonotypes between healthy human individuals. Sequencing was at deep level. Every subset's genomic DNA went evenly onto several immunoSEQ plates. This table comes from immunoSEQ multiplex PCR, and its TCRdb copy is limited to in-frame clones, with some not included. The sample lists about 700,000 clones; about 92% were seen once. Naive CD8 populations comprised CD45RO-negative cells positively selected for CCR7, excluding terminally differentiated effector memory CD45RA+ cells. With respect to this clone: Antigen unknown.

Study results and limitations: Estimated richness was generally greater in naive than memory subsets.

Trimming removed 5 bases from V and 3 bases from J; junction bases left unmatched: 5. Germline loops: CDR1 SGHVS, CDR2 FNYEAQ. The CDR3 runs to 14 residues. The chain recombines TRBV7-6 with TRBJ2-7, with 9 positions matching TRBD1. This receptor was taken from a man aged 25 to 45 in good health. The sequenced sample consisted of naive CD8+ T cells sorted from blood. The CDR3 sequence: CASSTGQGFYEQYF. CDR3 DNA sequence: TGTGCCAGCAGCACCGGACAGGGGTTCTACGAGCAGTACTTC. Filled out from reference TRBV7-6 and TRBJ2-7, the complete variable domain reads GAGVSQSPRYKVTKRGQDVALRCDPISGHVSLYWYRQALGQGPEFLTYFNYEAQQDKSGLPNDRFSAERPEGSISTLTIQRTEQRDSAMYRCASSTGQGFYEQYFGPGTRLTVT.